This TCR beta chain was documented in a study of blood T cell repertoires in COVID-19. Study summary: Italy, Spain and the United States were the sources of the convalescent and acute COVID-19 samples. Sources were T cells, B-cell-depleted T cells, or PBMCs; the material itself was cDNA or gDNA.

In the authors' methods: Reference gene primer amplification gave nucleated cell count estimates. The protocol was immunoSEQ multiplex PCR, while the TCRdb copy is restricted to in-frame clones and leaves out a portion. That table gives V, J and clone size, and the DNA gave D and trimming. The sample shows about 200,000 clones, 70% to 90% of them seen only once. CDR3 length: 16 amino acids. CDR1 and CDR2 (germline): GTSNPN, SVGIG (reference sequence). The V end was cut by 0 bases, the J end by 0 bases, with 12 bases between. This clone appeared once. The rearrangement uses TRBV30 and TRBJ1-5; unclear D gene. Sequenced sample: peripheral blood. This sequence was found in a woman in her forties who had recovered from COVID-19. The DNA of the CDR3 is TGTGCCTGGAGTGTACGCCCACAGAATAGCAATCAGCCCCAGCATTTT. Translating gives CAWSVRPQNSNQPQHF.